The 3 T cell receptor beta chains in this list originate from one sample, sequenced in a study of T-cell reconstitution after alpha-beta-depleted transplantation in children. During its preparation, the TCRbeta library received unique molecular identifiers. MiXCR, run by TCRdb on the PCR reads, gives a single entry per CDR3 protein. This sample has hundreds of thousands of distinct CDR3 sequences, with about an eighth found just once. Sample: PBMCs, mostly from graft donor cells, taken 360 days after TCRalphabeta/CD19-depleted stem cell transplant. The origin of the receptors is a male patient between 10 and 17 years old who had a stem cell transplant for acute myeloid leukemia, so the T cells may come from the graft donor.

A few counts support this clonotype. The chain has TRBV15 and TRBJ2-3, with D perhaps TRBD2 (6 bases). Trimming stripped 0 bases from V and 4 bases from J, with 17 bases between. The V gene's germline CDR1 is LNHNV and CDR2 YYDKDF (reference sequence). The CDR3 spans 17 residues. The CDR3 DNA reads TGTGCCACCAGCAGAGATAAGGGAATACTAGCATCAGATACGCAGTATTTT. Amino acid sequence: CATSRDKGILASDTQYF.

The chain carries TRBV13 and TRBJ2-2; D not resolved. CDR3 length equals 18 residues. Trimming left V 7 bases short and J 2 bases short, with 23 bases between. Germline CDR1 reads PRHDT; CDR2 reads FYEKMQ (reference sequence). The CDR3 is CASINRVGPKPNTGELFF. Here the CDR3 DNA reads TGTGCCAGCATCAATCGGGTCGGGCCAAAACCCAACACCGGGGAGCTGTTTTTT.

The sample holds a few counts of this clonotype. The CDR3 region is CASSLGKPYEQYF. Here the CDR3 DNA reads TGTGCCAGCAGCTTAGGCAAGCCGTACGAGCAGTACTTC. The genes are TRBV7-2 and TRBJ2-7; D is unclear. This CDR3 contains 13 residues. Trimming removed 1 base from V and 4 bases from J, with 8 bases in between. CDR1 is SGHTA, CDR2 FQGNSA, per germline.